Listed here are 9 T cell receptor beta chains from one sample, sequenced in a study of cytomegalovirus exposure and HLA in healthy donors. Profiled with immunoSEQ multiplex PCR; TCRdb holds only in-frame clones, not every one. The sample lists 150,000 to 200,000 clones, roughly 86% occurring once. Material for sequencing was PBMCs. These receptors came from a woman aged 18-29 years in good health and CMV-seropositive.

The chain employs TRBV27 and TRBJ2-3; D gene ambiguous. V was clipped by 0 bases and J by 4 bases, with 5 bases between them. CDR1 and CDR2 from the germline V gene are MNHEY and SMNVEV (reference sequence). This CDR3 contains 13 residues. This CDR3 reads CASSLSVADTQYF. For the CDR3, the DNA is TGTGCCAGCAGTTTATCGGTAGCAGATACGCAGTATTTT.

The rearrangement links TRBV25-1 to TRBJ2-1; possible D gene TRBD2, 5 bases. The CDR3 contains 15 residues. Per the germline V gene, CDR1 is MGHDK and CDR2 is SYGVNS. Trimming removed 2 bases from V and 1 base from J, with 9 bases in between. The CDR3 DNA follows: TGTGCCAGCAGTGAAGAGGGTAAATCCTACAATGAGCAGTTCTTC. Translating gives CASSEEGKSYNEQFF.

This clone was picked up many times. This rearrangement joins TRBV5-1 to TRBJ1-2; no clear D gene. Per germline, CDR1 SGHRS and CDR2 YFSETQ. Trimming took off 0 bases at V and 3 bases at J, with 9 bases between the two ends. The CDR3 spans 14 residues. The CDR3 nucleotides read TGCGCCAGCAGCTTGGGGACGGACTACTATGGCTACACCTTC. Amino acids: CASSLGTDYYGYTF. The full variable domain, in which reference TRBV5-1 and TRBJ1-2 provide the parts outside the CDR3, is KAGVTQTPRYLIKTRGQQVTLSCSPISGHRSVSWYQQTPGQGLQFLFEYFSETQRNKGNFPGRFSGRQFSNSRSEMNVSTLELGDSALYLCASSLGTDYYGYTFGSGTRLTVV.

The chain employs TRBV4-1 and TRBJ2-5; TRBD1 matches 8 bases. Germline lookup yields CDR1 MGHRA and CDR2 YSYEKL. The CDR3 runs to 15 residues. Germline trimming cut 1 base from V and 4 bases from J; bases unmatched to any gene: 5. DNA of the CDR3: TGCGCCAGCAGCCAAGCGGCAGGGGGCTTAGAGACCCAGTACTTC. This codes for CASSQAAGGLETQYF.

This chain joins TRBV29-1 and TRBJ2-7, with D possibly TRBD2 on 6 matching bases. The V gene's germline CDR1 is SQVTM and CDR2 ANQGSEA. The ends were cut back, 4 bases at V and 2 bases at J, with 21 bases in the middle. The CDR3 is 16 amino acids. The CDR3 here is CSVARRGSGYTYEQYF. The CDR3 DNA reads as TGCAGCGTTGCTCGACGGGGTAGCGGCTATACCTACGAGCAGTACTTC.

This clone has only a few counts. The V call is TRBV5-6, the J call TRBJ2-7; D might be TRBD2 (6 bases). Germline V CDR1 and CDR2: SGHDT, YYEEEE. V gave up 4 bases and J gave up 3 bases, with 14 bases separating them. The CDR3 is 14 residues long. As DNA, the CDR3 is TGTGCCAGCAGCCCCGGTCTAGCGCTCTACGAGCAGTACTTC. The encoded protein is CASSPGLALYEQYF.

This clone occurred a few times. Written as DNA, the CDR3 is TGTGCCACCCGGTTCGGAGCGGGAGTCCGCGATGAGCAGTTCTTC. It specifies CATRFGAGVRDEQFF. The chain couples TRBV7-8 to TRBJ2-1, with TRBD2 identical over 8 bases. The germline V gene has CDR1 SGHVS and CDR2 FQNEAQ. V gave up 10 bases and J gave up 8 bases; unmatched junction bases: 16. The CDR3 totals 15 residues.

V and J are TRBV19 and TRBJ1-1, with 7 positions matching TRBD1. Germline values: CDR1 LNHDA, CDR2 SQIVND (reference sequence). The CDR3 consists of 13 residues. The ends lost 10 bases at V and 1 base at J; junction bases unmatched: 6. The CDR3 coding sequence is TGTGCCACTCGACAGGGTTGGAACACTGAAGCTTTCTTT. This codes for CATRQGWNTEAFF.

CDR3 nucleotides: TGTGCCAGCAGCTCGCGACAGGGGAAAGGGTACAATGAGCAGTTCTTC. It is translated as CASSSRQGKGYNEQFF. This chain connects TRBV11-1 to TRBJ2-1; 8 bases are shared with TRBD1. The length of the CDR3 is 16 residues. CDR1 and CDR2 from the germline V gene are SGHAT and FQDESV (reference sequence). J lost 4 bases, V lost 4 bases, and 9 bases had no gene match.